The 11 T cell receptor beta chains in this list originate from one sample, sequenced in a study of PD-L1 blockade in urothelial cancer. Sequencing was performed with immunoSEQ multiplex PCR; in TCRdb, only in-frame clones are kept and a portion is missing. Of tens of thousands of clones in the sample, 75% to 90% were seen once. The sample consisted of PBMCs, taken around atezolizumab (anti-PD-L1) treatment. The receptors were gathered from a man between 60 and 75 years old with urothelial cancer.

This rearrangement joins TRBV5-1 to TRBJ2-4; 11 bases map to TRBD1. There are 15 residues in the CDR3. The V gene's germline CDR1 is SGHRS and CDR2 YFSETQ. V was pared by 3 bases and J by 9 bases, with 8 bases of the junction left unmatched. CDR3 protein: CASSSGQGARGIQYF. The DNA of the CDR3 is TGCGCCAGCAGCTCAGGACAGGGGGCGCGGGGCATTCAGTACTTC.

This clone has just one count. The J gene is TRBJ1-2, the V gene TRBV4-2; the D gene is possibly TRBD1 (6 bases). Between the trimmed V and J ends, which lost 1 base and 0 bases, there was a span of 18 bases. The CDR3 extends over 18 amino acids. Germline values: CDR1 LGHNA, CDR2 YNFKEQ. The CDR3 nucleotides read TGTGCCAGCAGCCAAGTCGAGGGTTTAGGGGGAGCTAACTATGGCTACACCTTC. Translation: CASSQVEGLGGANYGYTF.

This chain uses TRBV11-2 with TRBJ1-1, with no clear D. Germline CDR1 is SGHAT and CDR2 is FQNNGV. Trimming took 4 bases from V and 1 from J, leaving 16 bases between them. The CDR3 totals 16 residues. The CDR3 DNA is TGTGCCAGCAGCTCCCCCCCCGGAGGCCGGAACACTGAAGCTTTCTTT. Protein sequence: CASSSPPGGRNTEAFF.

The CDR3 sequence: CASSVTSGGRTDTQYF. The CDR3 DNA is TGTGCCAGCAGCGTTACTAGCGGAGGACGCACAGATACGCAGTATTTT. The V gene is TRBV9, the J gene TRBJ2-3; 8 positions match TRBD2. The J segment lost 1 base and the V segment lost 2 bases, leaving 6 bases of the junction unmatched. The CDR3 totals 16 residues. CDR1 SGDLS and CDR2 YYNGEE come from the germline V gene.

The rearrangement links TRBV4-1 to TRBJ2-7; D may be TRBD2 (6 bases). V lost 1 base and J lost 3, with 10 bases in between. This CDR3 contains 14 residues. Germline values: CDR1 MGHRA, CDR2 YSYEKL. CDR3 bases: TGCGCCAGCAGCCAAGTTAACGGGGGCTACGAGCAGTACTTC. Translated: CASSQVNGGYEQYF.

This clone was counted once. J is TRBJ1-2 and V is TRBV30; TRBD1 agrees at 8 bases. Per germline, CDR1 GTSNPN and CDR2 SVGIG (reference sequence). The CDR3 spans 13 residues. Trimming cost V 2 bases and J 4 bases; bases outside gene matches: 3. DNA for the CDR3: TGTGCCTGGAGTAGACAGGGGAGCTATGGCTACACCTTC. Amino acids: CAWSRQGSYGYTF. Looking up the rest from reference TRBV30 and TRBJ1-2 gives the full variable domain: SQTIHQWPATLVQPVGSPLSLECTVEGTSNPNLYWYRQAAGRGLQLLFYSVGIGQISSEVPQNLSASRPQDRQFILSSKKLLLSDSGFYLCAWSRQGSYGYTFGSGTRLTVV.

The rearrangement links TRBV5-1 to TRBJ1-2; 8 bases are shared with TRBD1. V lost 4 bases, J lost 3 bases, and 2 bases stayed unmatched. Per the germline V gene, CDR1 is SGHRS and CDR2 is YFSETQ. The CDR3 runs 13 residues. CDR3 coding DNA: TGCGCCAGCAGCCTGGACAGGGACTATGGCTACACCTTC. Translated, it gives CASSLDRDYGYTF.

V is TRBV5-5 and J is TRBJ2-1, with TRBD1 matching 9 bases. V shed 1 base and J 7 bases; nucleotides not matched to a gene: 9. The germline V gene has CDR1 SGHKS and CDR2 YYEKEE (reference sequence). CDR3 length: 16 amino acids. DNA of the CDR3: TGTGCCAGCAGCTTGATTACAGGGGGCAACATGAATGAGCAGTTCTTC. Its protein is CASSLITGGNMNEQFF. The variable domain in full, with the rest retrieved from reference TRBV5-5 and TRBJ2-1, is DAGVTQSPTHLIKTRGQQVTLRCSPISGHKSVSWYQQVLGQGPQFIFQYYEKEERGRGNFPDRFSARQFPNYSSELNVNALLLGDSALYLCASSLITGGNMNEQFFGPGTRLTVL.

CDR3 bases: TGTGCCAGCAGCCCGGGGTCCGGGAGCGATGAGCAGTTCTTC. It translates to CASSPGSGSDEQFF. The gene calls are TRBV11-3 and TRBJ2-1, with TRBD2 as a possible D gene (6 bases). Trimming shortened V by 5 bases and J by 8 bases, and 16 bases separated the two germline ends. CDR3 length equals 14 residues. Germline V gene data show CDR1 as SGHNT and CDR2 as YENEEA.

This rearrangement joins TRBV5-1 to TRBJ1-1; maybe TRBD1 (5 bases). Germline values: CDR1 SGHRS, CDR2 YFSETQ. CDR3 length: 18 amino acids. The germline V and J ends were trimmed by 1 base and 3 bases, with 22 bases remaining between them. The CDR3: CASSLFPPRASSHTEAFF. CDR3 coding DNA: TGCGCCAGCAGCTTGTTCCCCCCCAGGGCCTCTTCGCACACTGAAGCTTTCTTT.

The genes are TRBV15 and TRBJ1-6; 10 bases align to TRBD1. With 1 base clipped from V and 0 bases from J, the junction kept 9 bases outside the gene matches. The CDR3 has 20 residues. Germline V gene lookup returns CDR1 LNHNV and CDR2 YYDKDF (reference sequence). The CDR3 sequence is CATSRVPGDRGSSYNSPLHF. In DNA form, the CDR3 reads TGTGCCACCAGCAGAGTCCCCGGGGACAGGGGAAGCTCCTATAATTCACCCCTCCACTTT.